The 31 T cell receptor beta chains reported below all come from one sample, sequenced in a study of control samples from healthy donors and cancer patients. The table came from immunoSEQ multiplex PCR; TCRdb's copy has only in-frame clones and leaves some out. The profile covers around 190,000 clones, with approximately 90% appearing a single time and over 1.1% taken by the ten largest. Sequencing used blood. These receptors were collected from a man under 40 in good health.

This chain uses TRBV19 with TRBJ1-1, with TRBD1 matching over 7 bases. CDR1 is LNHDA, CDR2 SQIVND, per germline (reference sequence). The CDR3 is made up of 14 amino acids. J was trimmed by 5 bases and V by 10 bases; bases with no gene match: 13. This CDR3 is CAIRVDRESTEAFF. CDR3 coding DNA: TGTGCCATTCGGGTTGACAGGGAATCGACTGAAGCTTTCTTT.

This chain connects TRBV5-1 to TRBJ1-2; the D gene is possibly TRBD1 (5 bases). There are 13 residues in the CDR3. In germline, CDR1 is SGHRS, CDR2 YFSETQ. Trimming shortened V by 4 bases and J by 4 bases, and 11 bases separated the two germline ends. CDR3 bases: TGCGCCAGCAGCGGCGGGGGAGCCTATGGCTACACCTTC. Its translation: CASSGGGAYGYTF.

The chain joins TRBV5-1 to TRBJ2-3, with 16 positions matching TRBD2. V was clipped by 4 bases and J by 3 bases; unmatched bases: 14. Germline V gives CDR1 SGHRS, CDR2 YFSETQ. This CDR3 is 20 amino acids long. CDR3 sequence: CASSHLTGTSGGARTDTQYF. Here the CDR3 DNA reads TGCGCCAGCAGCCATTTAACCGGGACTAGCGGGGGGGCCAGAACAGATACGCAGTATTTT.

The chain employs TRBV29-1 and TRBJ1-1; D gene uncertain. V lost 3 bases to trimming and J lost 0 bases, with 2 bases between them. The CDR3 is made up of 11 amino acids. Germline loops: CDR1 SQVTM, CDR2 ANQGSEA. CDR3 protein: CSVDMNTEAFF. The CDR3 DNA reads as TGCAGCGTTGATATGAACACTGAAGCTTTCTTT.

The V call is TRBV3-1 (or the pseudogene TRBV3-2), the J call TRBJ2-2; D may correspond to TRBD1 or TRBD2 (5 bases each). The CDR3 length is 17 residues. The germline V gene has CDR1 LGHDT and CDR2 YNNKEL (reference sequence). Trimming cost V 2 bases and J 0 bases, with 13 bases left between them. The CDR3 nucleotides are TGTGCCAGCAGCCAACAAAGGGGACCGGCGAACACCGGGGAGCTGTTTTTT. This translates into CASSQQRGPANTGELFF.

This chain links TRBV3-1 (or the pseudogene TRBV3-2) with TRBJ1-1; D ambiguous. Trimming took 4 bases from V and 0 from J, leaving 9 bases between them. The germline gives CDR1 LGHDT, CDR2 YNNKEL (reference sequence). The CDR3 has 14 residues. CDR3 nucleotides: TGTGCCAGCAGCCTCTCTCAGGTGAACACTGAAGCTTTCTTT. The encoded protein is CASSLSQVNTEAFF.

The chain carries TRBV6-5 and TRBJ2-3, with TRBD1 matching 7 bases. From germline, CDR1 is MNHEY and CDR2 SVGAGI. After removal of 2 bases from V and 6 bases from J, the junction contained 11 bases not matched to a gene. The CDR3 is 16 residues long. The CDR3 sequence is CASSYGSARGFDTQYF. The CDR3 nucleotides read TGTGCCAGCAGTTACGGTTCGGCCAGGGGGTTTGATACGCAGTATTTT.

The chain couples TRBV11-3 to TRBJ2-3; 7 bases agree with TRBD1. Germline lookup yields CDR1 SGHNT and CDR2 YENEEA. Unmatched junction bases numbered 5, after V lost 3 bases and J lost 2 bases. The CDR3 runs to 15 residues. Here the CDR3 reads CASSLGQQNTDTQYF. The DNA of the CDR3 is TGTGCCAGCAGCTTGGGACAGCAAAACACAGATACGCAGTATTTT.

The rearrangement joins TRBV30 to TRBJ2-3; D is possibly TRBD1 or TRBD2 (5 bases each). Germline V gene lookup returns CDR1 GTSNPN and CDR2 SVGIG (reference sequence). The CDR3 has 14 amino acids. V was trimmed by 8 bases and J by 2 bases, leaving 17 bases between them. The CDR3 here is CARGATGTTDTQYF. The CDR3 DNA sequence: TGTGCCCGGGGAGCCACCGGGACCACAGATACGCAGTATTTT.

This clone was seen just once. The V and J genes are TRBV6-5 and TRBJ2-7; D unresolved. This CDR3 has 14 amino acids. The germline V gene encodes CDR1 MNHEY and CDR2 SVGAGI. V gave up 6 bases and J gave up 5 bases, with 17 bases separating them. The CDR3 is CASRTGPYGHEQYF. CDR3 in DNA: TGTGCCAGCAGAACCGGACCCTACGGGCACGAGCAGTACTTC.

The V and J genes are TRBV15 and TRBJ2-3; D is ambiguous. The V gene lost 0 bases and the J gene lost 0 bases, with 10 bases spanning the gap. The CDR3 loop spans 16 amino acids. Germline assignment: CDR1 LNHNV and CDR2 YYDKDF (reference sequence). For the CDR3, the DNA is TGTGCCACCAGCAGAGATCCGCTGACTAGCACAGATACGCAGTATTTT. This translates into CATSRDPLTSTDTQYF.

The V gene is TRBV9, the J gene TRBJ2-1; TRBD2 matches 8 bases. Germline CDR1 is SGDLS and CDR2 is YYNGEE. The CDR3 length is 14 residues. The junction had 3 bases not matched to a gene; V was cut back by 3 bases and J by 4 bases. The CDR3 sequence is CASSGTSSYNEQFF. In DNA form, the CDR3 reads TGTGCCAGCAGCGGGACTAGCTCTTACAATGAGCAGTTCTTC.

The chain employs TRBV7-6 and TRBJ2-1, with TRBD2 matching 9 bases. J was trimmed by 2 bases and V by 0 bases; bases with no gene match: 5. The CDR3 runs 17 residues. In germline, CDR1 is SGHVS, CDR2 FNYEAQ. The CDR3: CASSLAASGNTYNEQFF. In nucleotides, the CDR3 is TGTGCCAGCAGCTTAGCGGCTAGCGGGAATACCTACAATGAGCAGTTCTTC.

This sequence joins TRBV18 and TRBJ2-3, with D unclear. The CDR3 contains 16 residues. The V end lost 2 bases, the J end lost 0 bases, and 12 bases lay between the germline ends. Looked up from germline, CDR1 is KGHSH and CDR2 is LQKENI. The CDR3: CASSPAAIPSTDTQYF. CDR3 bases: TGTGCCAGCTCACCAGCGGCCATACCTAGCACAGATACGCAGTATTTT.

V usage is TRBV5-1 and J usage is TRBJ2-7, with D possibly being TRBD2 (7 bases). The germline V and J ends were trimmed by 0 bases and 7 bases, with 11 bases remaining between them. CDR1 is SGHRS and CDR2 is YFSETQ in the germline V gene. CDR3 length equals 13 residues. Here the CDR3 DNA reads TGCGCCAGCAGCTTGGGGGGGGGCCGAGAGCAGTACTTC. Its translation: CASSLGGGREQYF.

The genes are TRBV10-3 and TRBJ1-2, with 8 bases lining up with TRBD1. Germline values: CDR1 ENHRY, CDR2 SYGVKD. V lost 0 bases and J lost 7; bases outside the gene matches: 10. This CDR3 contains 16 residues. The CDR3 protein is CAISESGDMGTGGYTF. The CDR3 nucleotides read TGTGCCATCAGTGAGTCGGGGGATATGGGGACAGGTGGCTACACCTTC.

The chain couples TRBV28 to TRBJ2-2; D is unclear. The CDR3 is made up of 16 amino acids. Per the germline V gene, CDR1 is MDHEN and CDR2 is SYDVKM. V was clipped by 6 bases and J by 4 bases, with 18 bases between them. The DNA of the CDR3 is TGTGCCAGCAGGCCCAAAAAGGGCCAGAGCACCGGGGAGCTGTTTTTT. It yields the protein CASRPKKGQSTGELFF. Based on the CDR3 plus reference TRBV28 and TRBJ2-2, the full variable domain is DVKVTQSSRYLVKRTGEKVFLECVQDMDHENMFWYRQDPGLGLRLIYFSYDVKMKEKGDIPEGYSVSREKKERFSLILESASTNQTSMYLCASRPKKGQSTGELFFGEGSRLTVL.

The chain combines TRBV6-5 with TRBJ1-2; 8 bases agree with TRBD1. The junction had 9 bases not matched to a gene; V was cut back by 7 bases and J by 8 bases. The germline V gene has CDR1 MNHEY and CDR2 SVGAGI. The CDR3 length is 13 residues. CDR3 coding DNA: TGTGCCAGCACGCGACAGGGGTATCAGGGCTACACCTTC. Protein: CASTRQGYQGYTF.

The chain joins TRBV2 to TRBJ2-7; the D is unclear. Trimming took off 7 bases at V and 0 bases at J, with 10 bases between the two ends. The germline gives CDR1 SNHLY, CDR2 FYNNEI. The CDR3 covers 13 residues. Here the CDR3 DNA reads TGTGCCAGCATAAGGTCGGCCTCCTACGAGCAGTACTTC. This gives the protein CASIRSASYEQYF. Full variable domain (rest looked up from reference TRBV2 and TRBJ2-7): EPEVTQTPSHQVTQMGQEVILRCVPISNHLYFYWYRQILGQKVEFLVSFYNNEISEKSEIFDDQFSVERPDGSNFTLKIRSTKLEDSAMYFCASIRSASYEQYFGPGTRLTVT.

This chain links TRBV18 with TRBJ1-1; D is possibly TRBD1 (5 bases). V dropped 2 bases and J dropped 14 bases, with 18 bases sitting between them. The CDR3 loop spans 13 amino acids. In germline, CDR1 is KGHSH, CDR2 LQKENI. CDR3 bases: TGTGCCAGCTCACCATCTGAGACAGCGGCCGTCTTCTTT. This encodes CASSPSETAAVFF.

This clone was seen only once. The chain has TRBV28 and TRBJ2-7; 9 bases are shared with TRBD1. Germline CDR1 reads MDHEN; CDR2 reads SYDVKM. V lost 3 bases and J lost 2; bases outside the gene matches: 2. The CDR3 has 14 amino acids. In nucleotides, the CDR3 is TGTGCCAGCAGTTTTGGGGACAGGGCCTACGAGCAGTACTTC. Translated, it gives CASSFGDRAYEQYF.

The V and J genes are TRBV6-2 or TRBV6-3 and TRBJ2-2, with 9 bases lining up with TRBD2. The ends lost 5 bases at V and 6 bases at J; junction bases unmatched: 10. This CDR3 region has 16 residues. Germline loops: CDR1 MNHEY, CDR2 SVGEGT. This chain's CDR3 is CASSVRSGRRAGELFF. The CDR3 nucleotides are TGTGCCAGCAGTGTCCGTAGCGGGAGAAGAGCCGGGGAGCTGTTTTTT.

This clone showed up just a few times. The V and J genes are TRBV27 and TRBJ1-2, with D possibly being TRBD1 (5 bases). The V gene lost 0 bases and the J gene lost 3 bases, with 11 bases spanning the gap. This CDR3 contains 15 residues. Germline assignment: CDR1 MNHEY and CDR2 SMNVEV (reference sequence). CDR3 region: CASSLSVGGDYGYTF. The CDR3 nucleotides read TGTGCCAGCAGTTTATCGGTCGGGGGGGACTATGGCTACACCTTC.

The chain links TRBV25-1 to TRBJ2-1; D gene unclear. This CDR3 contains 12 residues. Looked up from germline, CDR1 is MGHDK and CDR2 is SYGVNS. V lost 3 bases to trimming and J lost 14 bases, with 14 bases between them. Here the CDR3 DNA reads TGTGCCAGCAGTGACGGGTCTACAAGGGAGTTCTTC. The encoded protein is CASSDGSTREFF.

The chain couples TRBV5-1 to TRBJ1-4, with 7 bases matching TRBD1. J lost 6 bases, V lost 2 bases, and 7 bases had no gene match. Germline V CDR1 and CDR2: SGHRS, YFSETQ. CDR3 size: 15 residues. CDR3 residues: CASSFLGGGDEKLFF. CDR3 nucleotide sequence: TGCGCCAGCAGCTTCCTAGGGGGCGGCGATGAAAAACTGTTTTTT. The whole variable domain, remainder taken from reference TRBV5-1 and TRBJ1-4, is KAGVTQTPRYLIKTRGQQVTLSCSPISGHRSVSWYQQTPGQGLQFLFEYFSETQRNKGNFPGRFSGRQFSNSRSEMNVSTLELGDSALYLCASSFLGGGDEKLFFGSGTQLSVL.

This sequence joins TRBV9 and TRBJ2-3; 7 bases align to TRBD1. CDR1 and CDR2 (germline): SGDLS, YYNGEE. The CDR3 contains 14 residues. The junction had 4 bases not matched to a gene; V was cut back by 4 bases and J by 2 bases. Here the CDR3 reads CASSPGQVTDTQYF. DNA of the CDR3: TGTGCCAGCAGCCCAGGACAGGTCACAGATACGCAGTATTTT.

CDR3 nucleotides: TGTGCCAGCAAGGGGACAGGGAATAGCGGTGAGCAGTTCTTC. Translated: CASKGTGNSGEQFF. The rearrangement links TRBV27 to TRBJ2-1; 9 nucleotides align to TRBD1. The V segment lost 7 bases and the J segment 9 bases; nucleotides outside the gene matches: 10. CDR1 and CDR2 (germline): MNHEY, SMNVEV (reference sequence). The CDR3 has 14 amino acids.

The genes are TRBV5-1 and TRBJ1-3, with 8 bases aligning to TRBD1. This CDR3 has 17 residues. Germline V gene data show CDR1 as SGHRS and CDR2 as YFSETQ. The trim removed 0 bases at V and 0 bases at J, leaving 5 bases unmatched. The CDR3 loop reads CASSLEGTGFSGNTIYF. DNA of the CDR3: TGCGCCAGCAGCTTGGAAGGGACAGGATTCTCTGGAAACACCATATATTTT.

The V call is TRBV24-1, the J call TRBJ2-4, with D perhaps TRBD1 or TRBD2 (5 bases each). Per germline, CDR1 KGHDR and CDR2 SFDVKD. V lost 3 bases, J lost 0 bases, and 26 bases lay in between. CDR3 length: 21 amino acids. CDR3 protein: CATSDTPEGKGPNLAKNIQYF. CDR3 sequence (DNA): TGTGCCACCAGTGATACCCCAGAGGGCAAGGGGCCTAATCTAGCCAAAAACATTCAGTACTTC.

This chain connects TRBV5-6 to TRBJ2-7; 9 bases match TRBD1. CDR1 and CDR2 (germline): SGHDT, YYEEEE. After removal of 3 bases from V and 5 bases from J, the junction contained 9 bases not matched to a gene. CDR3 size: 15 residues. The CDR3 bases are TGTGCCAGCAGCTCTTCCGGGACAGGGAATCACGAGCAGTACTTC. It codes for CASSSSGTGNHEQYF.

The V call is TRBV5-6, the J call TRBJ2-7; 7 nucleotides align to TRBD1. V was clipped by 4 bases and J by 4 bases; unmatched bases: 5. Germline V gives CDR1 SGHDT, CDR2 YYEEEE. The CDR3 covers 13 residues. CDR3 nucleotides: TGTGCCAGCAGCCGGCCGACAGGGTACGAGCAGTACTTC. Amino acids: CASSRPTGYEQYF.